This TCR beta chain appears in the sequencing data of a study of Ad26.COV2.S vaccination and SARS-CoV-2 variants (dated by TCRdb to the early 2020s). For context, the study as a whole: Vaccine-arm donors came from COV1001, a multicentre, randomized, double-blind, placebo-controlled phase I-IIa trial of Ad26.COV2.S in healthy adults. Participants in the trial were split at random into five groups of five each, receiving low-dose or high-dose Ad26.COV2.S once or twice, or else placebo on both occasions. The TCR-sequenced set comprised around 30 samples: some 20 Ad26.COV2.S vaccine recipients, 5 placebo recipients and 8 SARS-CoV-2 convalescent individuals. The specificity and breadth of SARS-CoV-2-reactive T cell receptors after Ad26.COV2.S vaccination were assessed by TCRbeta repertoire sequencing. Ad26.COV2.S was administered intramuscularly at a dose of 5x10^10 or 1x10^11 viral particles, either as one shot or as two shots given 56 days apart. Throughout the experiments and outcome assessment, investigators stayed blinded to trial group allocation.

Between the V and J ends, shortened by 2 bases and 8 bases respectively, the junction contains 7 bases. Reading from cysteine to phenylalanine, the CDR3 counts 12 amino acids. Here the CDR3 DNA is all that survives: 36 bases in frame from base 1. The immunoSEQ Assay was the method used to sequence TCRbeta CDR3 regions. After extraction, genomic DNA underwent amplification by bias-controlled multiplex PCR, followed by high-throughput sequencing. The published analysis was carried out like this. Collapsing and filtering of sequences were performed to quantify the absolute abundance of each unique TCRbeta CDR3 region. Usable DNA was measured by amplifying reference genes present in all nucleated cells, and TCRbeta template counts were normalized to that usable DNA to estimate T cell fraction. Repertoire TCRs were annotated as SARS-CoV-2-specific when V gene, CDR3 amino acid sequence and J gene were exactly matched to a known reactive TCR set. The reference SARS-CoV-2 TCR set came from MIRA and was filtered for enrichment in COVID-19-positive ImmuneCODE repertoires, removing public or cross-reactive TCRs. Using the MIRA antigens, annotated TCRs were further analysed by specific ORF or by position within an ORF. Depth was the summed frequency of annotated unique rearrangements, while breadth was defined as annotated unique rearrangements over total unique productive rearrangements. Two-sided Wilcoxon rank-sum tests were applied when comparing TCR breadth between groups. The immuneACCESS repertoire file appears here via TCRdb, limited to in-frame rearrangements. These files lack a portion of the clones; in checked studies, under half of the deficit traces to unresolved V genes, and the cause of the others is not known. Clone size and the V and J calls come from that table; the DNA yielded D and trimming. The sample profile shows 430,000 or so clones; roughly 89% of them were found once. In total, the top ten clones hold about 2.4% of the sample.

Points the paper makes about the study in general: After vaccination, spike-specific CD8+ and CD4+ T cell responses were reported to show substantial breadth. Non-spike TCR breadth was comparable between vaccine and placebo recipients, consistent with the vaccine containing only spike. The authors noted that the TCR breadth and depth analyses may have underestimated total T cell responses. Comparing responses between vaccine doses or regimens was not something the study was powered to do. Ad26.COV2.S recipients had higher spike-specific TCR breadth than placebo recipients (P = 0.0014).

About this clone: No antigen is known for it. Base qualities are not recorded, but no much larger clone differs from it by a single base.

This specimen's treatment or condition label, interpreted: over 15 received Ad26.COV2.S at low or high dose, single or two shots; about five received placebo; per-sample allocation not given. Repertoires of vaccine and placebo recipients were sequenced from samples collected on day 63 after the first injection. Between 29 July and 7 August 2020, Cohort 1b enrolled 20 to 30 adults aged 18-55 years at one site in Boston, USA. Ad26.COV2.S consisted of a replication-incompetent adenovirus type 26 vector by which a prefusion-stabilized SARS-CoV-2 spike protein from the original Wuhan strain was expressed.

The source is a person aged 18-60 years who received the Ad26.COV2.S COVID-19 vaccine or a placebo. The sample in question was peripheral blood, obtained in a trial of Ad26.COV2.S vaccine versus placebo. This chain is built from TRBV12-3 or TRBV12-4 and TRBJ1-3, with the D gene uncertain. The CDR3 protein is CASSLMVHTIYF. The nucleotide sequence is given as TGTGCCAGCAGTTTAATGGTGCACACCATATATTTT.